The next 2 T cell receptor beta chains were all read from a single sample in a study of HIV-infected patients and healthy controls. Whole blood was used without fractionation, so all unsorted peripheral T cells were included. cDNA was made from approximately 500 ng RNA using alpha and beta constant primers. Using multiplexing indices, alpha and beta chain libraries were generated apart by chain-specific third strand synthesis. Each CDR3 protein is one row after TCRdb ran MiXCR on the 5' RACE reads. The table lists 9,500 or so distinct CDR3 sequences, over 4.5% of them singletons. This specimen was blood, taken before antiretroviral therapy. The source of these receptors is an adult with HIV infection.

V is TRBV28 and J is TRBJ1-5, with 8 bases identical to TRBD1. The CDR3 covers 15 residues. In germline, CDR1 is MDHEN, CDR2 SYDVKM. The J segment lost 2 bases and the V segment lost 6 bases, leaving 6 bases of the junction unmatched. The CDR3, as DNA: TGTGCCAGCAGGGAACAGGGGGGAGGCAATCAGCCCCAGCATTTT. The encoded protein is CASREQGGGNQPQHF.

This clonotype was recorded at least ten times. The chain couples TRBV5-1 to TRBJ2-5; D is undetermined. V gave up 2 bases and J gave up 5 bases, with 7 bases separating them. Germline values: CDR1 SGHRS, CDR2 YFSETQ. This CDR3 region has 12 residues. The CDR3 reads CASSFPAETQYF. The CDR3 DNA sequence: TGCGCCAGCAGCTTCCCAGCGGAGACCCAGTACTTC.